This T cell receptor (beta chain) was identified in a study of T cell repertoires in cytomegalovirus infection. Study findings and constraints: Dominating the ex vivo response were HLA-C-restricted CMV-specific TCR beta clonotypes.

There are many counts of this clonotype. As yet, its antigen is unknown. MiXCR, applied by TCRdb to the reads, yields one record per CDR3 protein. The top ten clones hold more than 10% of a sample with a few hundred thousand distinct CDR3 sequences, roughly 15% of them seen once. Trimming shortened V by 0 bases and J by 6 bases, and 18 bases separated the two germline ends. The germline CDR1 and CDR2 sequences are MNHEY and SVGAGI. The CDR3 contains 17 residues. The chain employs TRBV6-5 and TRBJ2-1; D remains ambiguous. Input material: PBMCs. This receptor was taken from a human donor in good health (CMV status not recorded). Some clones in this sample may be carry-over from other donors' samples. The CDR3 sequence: CASSYSRPPININEQFF. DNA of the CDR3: TGTGCCAGCAGTTACTCACGTCCGCCAATTAATATCAATGAGCAGTTCTTC.